The 8 T cell receptor beta chains below all came from one sample that was sequenced in a study of T cells in Graves' hyperthyroidism and ophthalmopathy. RNA transcripts gave rise to amplified TCR beta CDR3 regions. HTBI primers were the set used in a first-round RT-PCR of the TCR CDR3. TCRdb called the multiplex PCR reads again in MiXCR, with one record for every CDR3 protein. This sample yields over 500,000 distinct CDR3 sequences, of which about 15% are seen a single time; approximately 14% belongs to the top ten. Material: blood. Source of these receptors: a middle-aged woman with Graves' hyperthyroidism.

This clonotype was seen many times. V usage is TRBV20-1 and J usage is TRBJ2-2; TRBD2 matches at 7 bases. This CDR3 contains 18 residues. From germline, CDR1 is DFQATT and CDR2 SNEGSKA (reference sequence). The ends lost 6 bases at V and 3 bases at J; junction bases unmatched: 19. This chain's CDR3 is CSARTVSGGRGHTGELFF. The CDR3 nucleotides are TGCAGTGCCAGAACAGTTTCTGGCGGGAGAGGGCACACCGGGGAGCTGTTTTTT.

The genes are TRBV6-1 and TRBJ1-6, with D possibly TRBD1 on 5 matching bases. V was pared by 8 bases and J by 8 bases, with 13 bases between. CDR1 MNHNS and CDR2 SASEGT come from the germline V gene. This CDR3 region has 13 residues. CDR3 loop: CASVRGVDSPLHF. The CDR3 DNA is TGTGCCAGCGTACGAGGGGTCGATTCACCCCTCCACTTT.

This clonotype was seen ten or more times. The J gene is TRBJ2-2, the V gene TRBV2; weak D call: TRBD1 (6 bases). Germline V gene data show CDR1 as SNHLY and CDR2 as FYNNEI. The V end lost 0 bases, the J end lost 4 bases, and 9 bases lay between the germline ends. This CDR3 region has 15 residues. In DNA form, the CDR3 reads TGTGCCAGCAGTGAAGCGCAGGGGTTCACCGGGGAGCTGTTTTTT. Translated: CASSEAQGFTGELFF.

There are many counts of this clonotype. This sequence joins TRBV30 and TRBJ2-1; 10 bases match TRBD2. The CDR3 spans 19 residues. Per the germline V gene, CDR1 is GTSNPN and CDR2 is SVGIG (reference sequence). With V trimmed by 2 bases and J by 2 bases, 15 bases remained unmatched. CDR3 in amino acids: CAWSSGHSSGRAAYNEQFF. The CDR3, as DNA: TGTGCCTGGAGTTCGGGTCATTCGAGCGGGAGGGCCGCCTACAATGAGCAGTTCTTC.

This clonotype showed up many times. The chain employs TRBV5-1 and TRBJ1-5; 7 bases map to TRBD1. Looked up from germline, CDR1 is SGHRS and CDR2 is YFSETQ. CDR3 size: 14 residues. J was trimmed by 7 bases and V by 4 bases; bases with no gene match: 8. CDR3 in amino acids: CASSPGGIGQPQHF. The DNA of the CDR3 is TGCGCCAGCAGCCCAGGGGGAATTGGGCAGCCCCAGCATTTT.

This chain uses TRBV5-1 with TRBJ1-3; D is possibly TRBD1 (6 bases). Trimming took 4 bases from V and 0 from J, leaving 11 bases between them. This CDR3 region has 15 residues. CDR1 is SGHRS and CDR2 is YFSETQ in the germline V gene. This CDR3 is CASSPRDNSGNTIYF. CDR3 sequence (DNA): TGCGCCAGCAGCCCCCGGGACAACTCTGGAAACACCATATATTTT. The variable domain in full, with the rest retrieved from reference TRBV5-1 and TRBJ1-3, is KAGVTQTPRYLIKTRGQQVTLSCSPISGHRSVSWYQQTPGQGLQFLFEYFSETQRNKGNFPGRFSGRQFSNSRSEMNVSTLELGDSALYLCASSPRDNSGNTIYFGEGSWLTVV.

The chain joins TRBV2 to TRBJ1-6, with TRBD1 matching over 7 bases. This CDR3 contains 16 residues. CDR1 is SNHLY, CDR2 FYNNEI, per germline. Unmatched junction bases numbered 12, after V lost 8 bases and J lost 5 bases. This chain's CDR3 is CASVIQSGQNNSPLHF. DNA of the CDR3: TGTGCCAGCGTCATTCAGTCGGGACAGAATAATTCACCCCTCCACTTT.

This clonotype occurred many times. This chain joins TRBV30 and TRBJ1-1, with D hard to call. The CDR3 sequence is 13 residues long. The germline V gene has CDR1 GTSNPN and CDR2 SVGIG (reference sequence). Trimming stripped 2 bases from V and 5 bases from J, with 12 bases between. CDR3 DNA sequence: TGTGCCTGGAGTACGGCCCCGAGAACTGAAGCTTTCTTT. Protein: CAWSTAPRTEAFF.